This TCR beta chain is from a study of CD8 T cells in Susac syndrome. When the RNA was reverse transcribed, random hexamers were used with an input of about 0.45 to 1 ug. TCR beta CDR3 was amplified by immunoSEQ multiplex PCR. This amplification extended across 54 Vbeta and 13 Jbeta segments. TCRdb analysed the immunoSEQ multiplex PCR reads with MiXCR anew, one entry per CDR3 protein. This sample has 210,000 or so distinct CDR3 sequences; 92% occur once, and the top ten carry about 0.12%. Germline V CDR1 and CDR2: ENHRY, SYGVKD. V shed 0 bases and J 2 bases; nucleotides not matched to a gene: 5. The CDR3 runs to 17 residues.

The specimen was CD8+ T cells from PBMCs. The V gene is TRBV10-3, the J gene TRBJ2-5; 11 bases align to TRBD2. The receptor was derived from a human donor with multiple sclerosis. CDR3 sequence: CAISESETSGTQETQYF. The CDR3 DNA sequence: TGTGCCATCAGTGAGTCGGAGACTAGCGGGACGCAAGAGACCCAGTACTTC.